This TCR beta chain was obtained from a study of blood T cell repertoires in COVID-19. Clinical history reported by participants formed the basis on which cohorts were assigned. Before being deemed recovered, Cohort 3 donors had two negative PCRs, clearance, or symptom resolution. The CDR3 is made up of 17 amino acids. From germline, CDR1 is SNHLY and CDR2 FYNNEI. With 5 bases clipped from V and 2 bases from J, the junction kept 8 bases outside the gene matches. Produced via immunoSEQ multiplex PCR; TCRdb's table is partial and in-frame only. The sample consists of about 330,000 clones, about 90% of them appearing once.

The chain carries TRBV2 and TRBJ2-4; 11 nucleotides line up with TRBD2. This TCR was recovered from a man aged 30 to 39 who had recovered from COVID-19. The specimen was PBMCs or T cells enriched from blood (not recorded which). The CDR3 nucleotides read TGTGCCAGCAGTCTTAGCGGGGGGGCCTTGACCAAAAACATTCAGTACTTC. Translation gives CASSLSGGALTKNIQYF.